This TCR beta chain is from a study of identical twins. Study observations and caveats: Insertions ran lower in abundant cord blood beta clonotypes, though not in memory repertoires. Out-of-frame TCR alpha sharing observed in monozygotic twins exceeded model estimates.

Germline V lookup: CDR1 LGHNA, CDR2 YSLEER. V was shortened by 0 bases and J by 2 bases, with 11 bases between the two germline ends. CDR3 length equals 16 residues. TCRdb re-called the 5' RACE reads through MiXCR, storing one row per CDR3 protein. The profile covers 690,000 or so distinct CDR3 sequences, with 8.6% appearing a single time and about 0.98% taken by the ten largest. Healthy Caucasians made up all donors. A remark on this clonotype: What it binds is unknown.

These same data were also listed under a study on yellow fever vaccine responses in identical twins. From that report: Twins showed a vaccine T cell response that reportedly seemed partly convergent, partly personalized.

The receptor was isolated from a woman aged 18 to 35 in good health. Source material: PBMCs. The chain has TRBV4-3 and TRBJ2-1, with D unclear. In nucleotides, the CDR3 is TGCGCCAGCAGCCAAGACGAAAGCCGGGCCTACAATGAGCAGTTCTTC. Residues: CASSQDESRAYNEQFF.